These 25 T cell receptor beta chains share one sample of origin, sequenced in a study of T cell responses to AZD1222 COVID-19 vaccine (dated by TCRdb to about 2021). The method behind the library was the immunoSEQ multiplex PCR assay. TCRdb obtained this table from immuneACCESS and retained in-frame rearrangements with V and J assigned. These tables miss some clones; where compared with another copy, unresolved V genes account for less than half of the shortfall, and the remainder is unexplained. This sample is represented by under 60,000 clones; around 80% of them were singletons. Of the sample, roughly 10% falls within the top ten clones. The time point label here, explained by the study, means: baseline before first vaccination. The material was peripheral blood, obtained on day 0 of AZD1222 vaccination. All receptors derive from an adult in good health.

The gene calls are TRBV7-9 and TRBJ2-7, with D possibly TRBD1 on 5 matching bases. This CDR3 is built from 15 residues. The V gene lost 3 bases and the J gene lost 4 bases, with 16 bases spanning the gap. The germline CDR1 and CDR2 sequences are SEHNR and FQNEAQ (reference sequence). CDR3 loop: CASSFISGRTYEQYF. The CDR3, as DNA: TGTGCCAGCAGCTTCATCTCGGGCAGGACATACGAGCAGTACTTC. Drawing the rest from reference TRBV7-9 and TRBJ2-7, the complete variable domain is DTGVSQNPRHKITKRGQNVTFRCDPISEHNRLYWYRQTLGQGPEFLTYFQNEAQLEKSRLLSDRFSAERPKGSFSTLEIQRTEQGDSAMYLCASSFISGRTYEQYFGPGTRLTVT.

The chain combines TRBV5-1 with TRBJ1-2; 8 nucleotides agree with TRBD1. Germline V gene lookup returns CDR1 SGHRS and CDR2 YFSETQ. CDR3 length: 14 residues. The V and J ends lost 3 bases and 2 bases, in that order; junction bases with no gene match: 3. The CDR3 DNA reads TGCGCCAGCAGCTCGGACAGGGAAAACTATGGCTACACCTTC. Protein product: CASSSDRENYGYTF.

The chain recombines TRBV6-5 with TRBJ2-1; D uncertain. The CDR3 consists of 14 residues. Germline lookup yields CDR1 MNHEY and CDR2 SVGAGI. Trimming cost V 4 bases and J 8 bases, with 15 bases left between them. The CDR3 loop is CASSLDLRIDEQFF. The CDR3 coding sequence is TGTGCCAGCAGTTTAGACTTACGGATTGATGAGCAGTTCTTC.

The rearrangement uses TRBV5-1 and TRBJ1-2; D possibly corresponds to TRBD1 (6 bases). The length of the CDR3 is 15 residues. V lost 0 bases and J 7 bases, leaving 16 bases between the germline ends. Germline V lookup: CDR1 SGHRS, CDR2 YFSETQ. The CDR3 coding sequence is TGCGCCAGCAGCTTGGAGGGTCTGGGGGCAGGTGGCTACACCTTC. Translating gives CASSLEGLGAGGYTF.

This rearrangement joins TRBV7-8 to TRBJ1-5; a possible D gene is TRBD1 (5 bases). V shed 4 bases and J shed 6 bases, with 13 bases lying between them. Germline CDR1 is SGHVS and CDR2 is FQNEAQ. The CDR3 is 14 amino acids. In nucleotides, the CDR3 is TGTGCCAGCAGCTCCGTCAGGGTCAGTCAGCCCCAGCATTTT. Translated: CASSSVRVSQPQHF.

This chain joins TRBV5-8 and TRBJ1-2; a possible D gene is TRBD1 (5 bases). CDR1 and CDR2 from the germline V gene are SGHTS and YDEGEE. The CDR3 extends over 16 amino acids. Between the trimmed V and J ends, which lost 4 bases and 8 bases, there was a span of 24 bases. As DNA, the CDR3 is TGTGCCAGCAGCGGCGGGGTAGGGACGACGAAGCGGGGCTACACCTTC. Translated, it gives CASSGGVGTTKRGYTF.

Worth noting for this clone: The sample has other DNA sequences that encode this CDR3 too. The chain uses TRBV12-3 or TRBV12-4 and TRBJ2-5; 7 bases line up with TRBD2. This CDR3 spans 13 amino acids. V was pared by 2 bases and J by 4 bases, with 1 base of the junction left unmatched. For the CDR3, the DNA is TGTGCCAGCAGTTTAAGCGGGGTAGAGACCCAGTACTTC. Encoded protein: CASSLSGVETQYF.

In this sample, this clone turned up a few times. The CDR3 sequence is CASSPTGILGQGAFRSGANVLTF. The CDR3 DNA sequence: TGTGCCAGCTCACCGACCGGGATCTTAGGACAGGGGGCCTTCCGGTCTGGGGCCAACGTCCTGACTTTC. The genes are TRBV18 and TRBJ2-6, with 11 bases matching TRBD1. This CDR3 is 23 amino acids long. J lost 1 base, V lost 3 bases, and 20 bases had no gene match. Germline V gene sequence: CDR1 KGHSH, CDR2 LQKENI. Full variable domain (rest looked up from reference TRBV18 and TRBJ2-6): NAGVMQNPRHLVRRRGQEARLRCSPMKGHSHVYWYRQLPEEGLKFMVYLQKENIIDESGMPKERFSAEFPKEGPSILRIQQVVRGDSAAYFCASSPTGILGQGAFRSGANVLTFGAGSRLTVL.

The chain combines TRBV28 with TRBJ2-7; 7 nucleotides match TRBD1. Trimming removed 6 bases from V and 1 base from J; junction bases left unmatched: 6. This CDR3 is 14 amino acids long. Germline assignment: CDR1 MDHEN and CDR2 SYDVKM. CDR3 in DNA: TGTGCCAGCAGGATGACAGGGCTTTCCTACGAGCAGTACTTC. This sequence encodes CASRMTGLSYEQYF.

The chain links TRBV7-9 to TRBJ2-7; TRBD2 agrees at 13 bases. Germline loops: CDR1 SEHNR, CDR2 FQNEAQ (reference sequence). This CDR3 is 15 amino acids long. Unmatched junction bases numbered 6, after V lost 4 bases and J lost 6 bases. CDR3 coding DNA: TGTGCCAGCAGCTCGGGACTAGCGGGGAAGGGCGAGCAGTACTTC. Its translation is CASSSGLAGKGEQYF.

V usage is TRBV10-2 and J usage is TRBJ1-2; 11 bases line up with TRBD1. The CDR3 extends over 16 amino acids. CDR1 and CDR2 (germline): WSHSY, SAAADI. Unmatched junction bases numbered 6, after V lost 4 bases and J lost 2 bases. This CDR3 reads CASSGGQGGKNYGYTF. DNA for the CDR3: TGCGCCAGCAGTGGGGGACAGGGGGGTAAAAACTATGGCTACACCTTC.

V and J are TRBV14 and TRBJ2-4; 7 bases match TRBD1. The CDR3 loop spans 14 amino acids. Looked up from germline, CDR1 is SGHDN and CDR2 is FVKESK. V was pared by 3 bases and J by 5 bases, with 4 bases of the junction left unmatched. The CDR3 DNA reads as TGTGCCAGCAGCCACCGGGACAGAGAAAACATTCAGTACTTC. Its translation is CASSHRDRENIQYF.

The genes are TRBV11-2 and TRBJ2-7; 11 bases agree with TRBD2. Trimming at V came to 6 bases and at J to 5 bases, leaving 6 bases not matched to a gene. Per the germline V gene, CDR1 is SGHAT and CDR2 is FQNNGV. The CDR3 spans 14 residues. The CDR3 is CASSFLAGGHEQYF. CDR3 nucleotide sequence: TGTGCCAGCAGTTTCCTAGCGGGAGGCCACGAGCAGTACTTC.

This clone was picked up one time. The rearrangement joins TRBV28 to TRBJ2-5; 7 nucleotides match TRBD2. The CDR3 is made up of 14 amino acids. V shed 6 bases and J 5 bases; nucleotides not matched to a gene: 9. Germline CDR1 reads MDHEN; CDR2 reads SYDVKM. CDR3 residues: CASRGPGGPETQYF. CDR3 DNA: TGTGCCAGCAGGGGGCCGGGAGGTCCGGAGACCCAGTACTTC.

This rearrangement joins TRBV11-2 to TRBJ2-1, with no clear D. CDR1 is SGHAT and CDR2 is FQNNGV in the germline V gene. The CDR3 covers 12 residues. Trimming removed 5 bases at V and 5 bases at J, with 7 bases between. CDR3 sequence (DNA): TGTGCCAGCAGCCGGGCTCACAATGAGCAGTTCTTC. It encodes CASSRAHNEQFF.

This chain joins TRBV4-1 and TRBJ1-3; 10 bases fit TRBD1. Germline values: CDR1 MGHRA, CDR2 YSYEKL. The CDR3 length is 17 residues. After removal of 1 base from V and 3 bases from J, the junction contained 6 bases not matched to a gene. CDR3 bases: TGCGCCAGCAGCCAAGTAGAGACAGGGGGCATTGGAAACACCATATATTTT. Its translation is CASSQVETGGIGNTIYF.

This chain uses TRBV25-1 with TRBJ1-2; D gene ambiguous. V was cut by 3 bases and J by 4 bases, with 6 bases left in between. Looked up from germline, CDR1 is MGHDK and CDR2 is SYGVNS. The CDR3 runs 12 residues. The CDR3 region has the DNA TGTGCCAGCAGTGATAAGATCTATGGCTACACCTTC. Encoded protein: CASSDKIYGYTF.

This CDR3 reads CASSLDPTFGLAGKLYEQYF. For the CDR3, the DNA is TGTGCCAGCAGCTTAGACCCTACATTTGGACTAGCGGGAAAGCTCTACGAGCAGTACTTC. The chain employs TRBV11-2 and TRBJ2-7; 12 bases are shared with TRBD2. Germline values: CDR1 SGHAT, CDR2 FQNNGV. This CDR3 contains 20 residues. Losses at the gene ends were 0 bases for V and 3 bases for J; bases not matched to a gene: 15. Filled out from reference TRBV11-2 and TRBJ2-7, the complete variable domain reads EAGVAQSPRYKIIEKRQSVAFWCNPISGHATLYWYQQILGQGPKLLIQFQNNGVVDDSQLPKDRFSAERLKGVDSTLKIQPAKLEDSAVYLCASSLDPTFGLAGKLYEQYFGPGTRLTVT.

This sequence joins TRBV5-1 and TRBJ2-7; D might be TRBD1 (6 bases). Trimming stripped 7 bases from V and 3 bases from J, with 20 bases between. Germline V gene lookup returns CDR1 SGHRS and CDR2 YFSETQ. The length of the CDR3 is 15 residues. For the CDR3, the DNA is TGCGCCAGCTCAGATAAGACAGGCGGCTACTACGAGCAGTACTTC. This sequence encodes CASSDKTGGYYEQYF.

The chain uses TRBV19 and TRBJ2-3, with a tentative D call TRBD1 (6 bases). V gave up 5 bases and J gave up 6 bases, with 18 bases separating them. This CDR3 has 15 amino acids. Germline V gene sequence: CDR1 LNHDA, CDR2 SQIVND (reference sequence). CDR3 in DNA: TGTGCCAGTAGTGAGACAGGCACCTATCGGGATACGCAGTATTTT. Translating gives CASSETGTYRDTQYF.

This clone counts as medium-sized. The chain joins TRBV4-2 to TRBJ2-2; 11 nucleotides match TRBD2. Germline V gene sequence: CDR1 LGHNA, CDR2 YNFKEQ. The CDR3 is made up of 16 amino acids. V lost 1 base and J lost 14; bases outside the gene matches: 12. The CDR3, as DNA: TGTGCCAGCAGCCAAGCCCTAGCGGGGGGCTTCGACCGACTGTTTTTT. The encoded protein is CASSQALAGGFDRLFF.

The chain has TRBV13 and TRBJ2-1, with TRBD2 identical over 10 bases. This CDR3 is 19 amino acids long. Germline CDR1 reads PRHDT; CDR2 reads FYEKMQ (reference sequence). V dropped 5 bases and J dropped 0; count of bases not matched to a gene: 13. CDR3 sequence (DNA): TGTGCCAGCAGCCCGTTCGCACTAGCGGGGCGAGACTCCTACAATGAGCAGTTCTTC. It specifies CASSPFALAGRDSYNEQFF.

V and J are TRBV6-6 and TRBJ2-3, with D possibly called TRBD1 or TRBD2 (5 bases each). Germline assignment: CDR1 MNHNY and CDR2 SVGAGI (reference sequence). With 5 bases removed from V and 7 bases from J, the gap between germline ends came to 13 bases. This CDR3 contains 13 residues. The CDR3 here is CASSPGTANTQYF. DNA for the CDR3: TGTGCCAGCAGTCCCGGGACCGCCAATACGCAGTATTTT.

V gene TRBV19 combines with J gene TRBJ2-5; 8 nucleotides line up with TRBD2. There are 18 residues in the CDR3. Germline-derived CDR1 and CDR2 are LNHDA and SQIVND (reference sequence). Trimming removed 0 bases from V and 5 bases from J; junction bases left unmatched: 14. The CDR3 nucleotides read TGTGCCAGTAGTATAGATCTCCCGCGGGGGGCGCCGAGTGAGACCCAGTACTTC. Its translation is CASSIDLPRGAPSETQYF.

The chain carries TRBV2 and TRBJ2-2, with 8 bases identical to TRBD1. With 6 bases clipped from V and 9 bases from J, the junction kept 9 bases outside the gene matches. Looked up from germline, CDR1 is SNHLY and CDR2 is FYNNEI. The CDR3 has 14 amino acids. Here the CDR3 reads CASREGTGGRELFF. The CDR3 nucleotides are TGTGCCAGCAGAGAGGGAACAGGGGGAAGGGAGCTGTTTTTT.